The TCR beta chain described here comes from a study of T cell changes during pregnancy in multiple sclerosis (dated by TCRdb to the late 2010s). In the study overall: The study looked at changes in the T cell repertoire across pregnancy in women with multiple sclerosis.

Of note for this clone: Its recognized antigen is unknown. Base qualities are not recorded, but no much larger clone differs from it by a single base.

V loses 0 bases of germline sequence and J loses 4 bases, and the interval between the two ends is 3 bases. Including the terminal cysteine and phenylalanine, the CDR3 comprises 12 residues. The kept DNA is CDR3 alone, 36 bases in frame from the first base. From the germline V gene (reference sequence), CDR1 is LNHNV and CDR2 is YYDKDF. The library was built by means of the immunoSEQ multiplex PCR assay. As stored in TCRdb, this immuneACCESS dataset retains in-frame rearrangements with V and J assigned. A fraction of the clones does not appear; measured against another copy, unresolved V genes explain less than half of the discrepancy, and the remainder lacks a known reason. This sample has fewer than 65,000 clones in its table, and roughly nine tenths of those were observed once. The ten most abundant clones make up around 3.3% of the sample.

This specimen was peripheral blood, taken in the first trimester of pregnancy. This sequence originates from a female donor in good health, enrolled as a control in a pregnancy study. Rearrangement joined TRBV15 to TRBJ1-2; no D gene call is confident. The DNA sequence reads TGTGCCACCAGCAGAGAGGCCTATGGCTACACCTTC. It codes for CATSREAYGYTF.